Shown below are 31 T cell receptor beta chains from a single sample sequenced in a study of early T cells in non-severe SARS-CoV-2 infection. In TCRdb, the 5' RACE reads were re-called with MiXCR into one record per CDR3 protein. The repertoire holds about 80,000 distinct CDR3 sequences, with 9.5% to 15% as singletons. The sequencing here drew on whole blood, taken at baseline. Source of these receptors: an adult who was a healthcare worker with PCR-confirmed SARS-CoV-2 infection or an uninfected control (not recorded which). The donor label of this sample is uncertain.

This chain connects TRBV24-1 to TRBJ2-1, with D possibly TRBD2 on 6 matching bases. This CDR3 is 13 amino acids long. Looked up from germline, CDR1 is KGHDR and CDR2 is SFDVKD. The V end was cut by 5 bases, the J end by 5 bases, with 9 bases between. CDR3: CATSAGGDNEQFF. For the CDR3, the DNA is TGTGCCACCAGTGCCGGGGGAGACAATGAGCAGTTCTTC.

There are a few counts of this clonotype. The chain uses TRBV7-2 and TRBJ2-4, with D uncertain. The germline V and J ends were trimmed by 1 base and 9 bases, with 10 bases remaining between them. The CDR3 runs to 13 residues. The germline CDR1 and CDR2 sequences are SGHTA and FQGNSA. For the CDR3, the DNA is TGTGCCAGCAGCTTAGGCTCGGGCGGCATTCAGTACTTC. As protein: CASSLGSGGIQYF.

The chain employs TRBV6-5 and TRBJ1-6, with D uncertain. The germline V gene has CDR1 MNHEY and CDR2 SVGAGI. V gave up 0 bases and J gave up 6 bases, with 15 bases separating them. The CDR3 totals 17 residues. The CDR3 spells CASSYSILGSVNSPLHF. The CDR3 bases are TGTGCCAGCAGTTACTCGATATTGGGCTCAGTTAATTCACCCCTCCACTTT.

This chain uses TRBV28 with TRBJ2-4; D is ambiguous. From germline, CDR1 is MDHEN and CDR2 SYDVKM. The germline V and J ends were trimmed by 6 bases and 6 bases, with 18 bases remaining between them. This CDR3 region has 15 residues. Written as DNA, the CDR3 is TGTGCCAGCAGGGGTTCGGCACGTCCTGTAAACATTCAGTACTTC. Its protein is CASRGSARPVNIQYF.

The rearrangement joins TRBV7-2 to TRBJ2-1, with 8 bases identical to TRBD2. Trimming at V came to 4 bases and at J to 3 bases, leaving 11 bases not matched to a gene. Germline V gene sequence: CDR1 SGHTA, CDR2 FQGNSA. This CDR3 spans 17 amino acids. The CDR3 region has the DNA TGTGCCAGCAGCTCCTTCGGGCGGGGGGAGAACTACAATGAGCAGTTCTTC. Translated, it gives CASSSFGRGENYNEQFF. The variable domain in full, with the rest retrieved from reference TRBV7-2 and TRBJ2-1, is GAGVSQSPSNKVTEKGKDVELRCDPISGHTALYWYRQSLGQGLEFLIYFQGNSAPDKSGLPSDRFSAERTGGSVSTLTIQRTQQEDSAVYLCASSSFGRGENYNEQFFGPGTRLTVL.

This clonotype was recorded many times. The J gene is TRBJ1-2, the V gene TRBV7-8, with D uncertain. V was pared by 7 bases and J by 8 bases, with 20 bases between. This CDR3 is built from 14 residues. Germline V gene lookup returns CDR1 SGHVS and CDR2 FQNEAQ. The CDR3 nucleotides are TGTGCCAGCACCCCGTCTCCGAGCACGGCAGGCTACACCTTC. Protein product: CASTPSPSTAGYTF.

The rearrangement joins TRBV7-3 to TRBJ2-3, with D unresolved. Trimming cost V 4 bases and J 1 base, with 15 bases left between them. Looked up from germline, CDR1 is SGHTA and CDR2 is FQGTGA. This CDR3 spans 16 amino acids. The CDR3: CASSYGSDRGTDTQYF. The CDR3 nucleotides read TGTGCCAGCAGCTACGGGTCGGACCGGGGCACAGATACGCAGTATTTT.

In this sample, this clonotype turned up a few times. This sequence joins TRBV2 and TRBJ2-1; no definite D call. CDR3 length: 14 amino acids. V lost 7 bases and J lost 0, with 10 bases in between. The V gene's germline CDR1 is SNHLY and CDR2 FYNNEI. The CDR3 nucleotides read TGTGCCAGCATCCAGGAGACCTCCTACAATGAGCAGTTCTTC. It encodes CASIQETSYNEQFF. Supplemented by reference TRBV2 and TRBJ2-1, the full variable domain reads EPEVTQTPSHQVTQMGQEVILRCVPISNHLYFYWYRQILGQKVEFLVSFYNNEISEKSEIFDDQFSVERPDGSNFTLKIRSTKLEDSAMYFCASIQETSYNEQFFGPGTRLTVL.

Comment on this clonotype: Given a much more abundant clone one base away, this may be a read error. This sequence joins TRBV5-1 and TRBJ2-2; 9 bases map to TRBD2. Germline V gene sequence: CDR1 SGHRS, CDR2 YFSETQ. J gave up 3 bases and V 2 bases, and 5 bases lay outside the gene matches. The CDR3 extends over 16 amino acids. The CDR3 region is CASSFASGVDTGELFF. The DNA of the CDR3 is TGCGCCAGCAGCTTTGCTAGCGGGGTGGACACCGGGGAGCTGTTTTTT. The full variable domain, with the rest looked up from reference TRBV5-1 and TRBJ2-2, is KAGVTQTPRYLIKTRGQQVTLSCSPISGHRSVSWYQQTPGQGLQFLFEYFSETQRNKGNFPGRFSGRQFSNSRSEMNVSTLELGDSALYLCASSFASGVDTGELFFGEGSRLTVL.

Ten or more counts support this clonotype. The V call is TRBV3-1, the J call TRBJ2-7; 9 bases are shared with TRBD2. This CDR3 has 15 amino acids. Trimming removed 5 bases from V and 3 bases from J; junction bases left unmatched: 8. Germline lookup yields CDR1 LGHDT and CDR2 YNNKEL (reference sequence). The CDR3 sequence: CASSGELAGFYEQYF. For the CDR3, the DNA is TGTGCCAGCAGCGGTGAGCTAGCGGGGTTCTACGAGCAGTACTTC.

The V call is TRBV5-6, the J call TRBJ2-7; D is possibly TRBD1 (5 bases). Germline V gives CDR1 SGHDT, CDR2 YYEEEE. The CDR3 has 14 residues. Trimming took 2 bases from V and 6 from J, leaving 15 bases between them. The CDR3 protein is CASSLGPDKIEQYF. As DNA, the CDR3 is TGTGCCAGCAGCTTAGGACCGGACAAGATCGAGCAGTACTTC.

V gene TRBV10-1 combines with J gene TRBJ2-3; 8 bases align to TRBD2. This CDR3 spans 15 amino acids. Germline assignment: CDR1 WNHNN and CDR2 SYGVQD (reference sequence). J gave up 5 bases and V 0 bases, and 4 bases lay outside the gene matches. CDR3 region: CASSESIAGIDTQYF. The DNA of the CDR3 is TGCGCCAGCAGTGAGTCTATAGCGGGAATAGATACGCAGTATTTT.

Ten or more counts support this clonotype. The J gene is TRBJ1-5, the V gene TRBV18, with a tentative D call TRBD1 (5 bases). Trimming took 6 bases from V and 4 from J, leaving 10 bases between them. The V gene's germline CDR1 is KGHSH and CDR2 LQKENI. The CDR3 covers 13 residues. The CDR3 region is CASSPDRNQPQHF. CDR3 nucleotide sequence: TGTGCCAGCTCCCCCGACAGAAATCAGCCCCAGCATTTT.

In its sample, this clonotype was seen a few times. The CDR3: CASSPGLAEIITKNIQYF. In DNA form, the CDR3 reads TGTGCCAGCAGTCCGGGACTAGCGGAAATTATAACCAAAAACATTCAGTACTTC. The rearrangement links TRBV27 to TRBJ2-4; 11 nucleotides agree with TRBD2. There are 18 residues in the CDR3. In germline, CDR1 is MNHEY, CDR2 SMNVEV (reference sequence). The junction had 11 bases not matched to a gene; V was cut back by 5 bases and J by 2 bases.

V and J are TRBV11-2 and TRBJ2-7, with no clear D. The ends were cut back, 1 base at V and 2 bases at J, with 6 bases in the middle. The CDR3 consists of 13 residues. Germline assignment: CDR1 SGHAT and CDR2 FQNNGV. CDR3 nucleotides: TGTGCCAGCAGCTTAGTTCCAACCTACGAGCAGTACTTC. Its translation is CASSLVPTYEQYF.

This clonotype has more than one count but fewer than ten. This rearrangement joins TRBV10-3 to TRBJ1-1; possibly TRBD1 for D (5 bases). The V end was cut by 0 bases, the J end by 0 bases, with 11 bases between. There are 16 residues in the CDR3. Germline V CDR1 and CDR2: ENHRY, SYGVKD. The CDR3 here is CAISESAPGLNTEAFF. In DNA, the CDR3 is TGTGCCATCAGTGAGTCAGCGCCGGGACTGAACACTGAAGCTTTCTTT.

This chain connects TRBV4-3 to TRBJ2-1; tentative D call: TRBD1 (5 bases). The CDR3 spans 13 residues. Germline V CDR1 and CDR2: LGHNA, YSLEER. The germline V and J ends were trimmed by 0 bases and 10 bases, with 10 bases remaining between them. DNA of the CDR3: TGCGCCAGCAGCCAAGATGTGGGGCCCGAGCAGTTCTTC. The encoded protein is CASSQDVGPEQFF.

With respect to this clonotype: A much larger clone sits a single nucleotide away, making a read error possible. The chain links TRBV7-3 to TRBJ2-2; 7 nucleotides agree with TRBD2. Germline-derived CDR1 and CDR2 are SGHTA and FQGTGA. V lost 2 bases and J lost 4; bases outside the gene matches: 4. This CDR3 is built from 15 residues. CDR3 DNA sequence: TGTGCCAGCAGCTTAGGGCTAGCGGCCACCGGGGAGCTGTTTTTT. It is translated as CASSLGLAATGELFF.

The chain uses TRBV5-1 and TRBJ2-3; D unclear. This CDR3 region has 13 residues. V lost 1 base, J lost 5 bases, and 8 bases lay in between. The V gene's germline CDR1 is SGHRS and CDR2 YFSETQ. The CDR3 spells CASSLRAQDTQYF. Here the CDR3 DNA reads TGCGCCAGCAGCTTGCGGGCACAAGATACGCAGTATTTT. Complete variable domain (other parts from reference TRBV5-1 and TRBJ2-3): KAGVTQTPRYLIKTRGQQVTLSCSPISGHRSVSWYQQTPGQGLQFLFEYFSETQRNKGNFPGRFSGRQFSNSRSEMNVSTLELGDSALYLCASSLRAQDTQYFGPGTRLTVL.

This clonotype was counted between two and nine times. The chain employs TRBV25-1 and TRBJ1-1; 9 positions match TRBD1. The CDR3 consists of 14 residues. From germline, CDR1 is MGHDK and CDR2 SYGVNS. The V and J ends lost 3 bases and 3 bases, in that order; junction bases with no gene match: 2. The CDR3 region is CASSDRDRDTEAFF. The CDR3 DNA sequence: TGTGCCAGCAGTGACCGGGACAGGGACACTGAAGCTTTCTTT.

The table lists this clonotype with a few counts. The V and J genes are TRBV6-2 or TRBV6-3 and TRBJ1-1; D not resolved. The CDR3 runs 14 residues. V lost 0 bases to trimming and J lost 4 bases, with 9 bases between them. Germline CDR1 reads MNHEY; CDR2 reads SVGEGT. CDR3 protein: CASSYSLHGTEAFF. The DNA of the CDR3 is TGTGCCAGCAGTTACTCGCTGCACGGCACTGAAGCTTTCTTT.

This clonotype appeared many times. V and J are TRBV30 and TRBJ1-1; possibly TRBD1 for D (6 bases). Germline lookup yields CDR1 GTSNPN and CDR2 SVGIG (reference sequence). Trimming stripped 0 bases from V and 3 bases from J, with 11 bases between. This CDR3 has 14 amino acids. CDR3 coding DNA: TGTGCCTGGAGTGTACGGGGGCGAGACACTGAAGCTTTCTTT. Translating gives CAWSVRGRDTEAFF. Based on the CDR3 plus reference TRBV30 and TRBJ1-1, the full variable domain is SQTIHQWPATLVQPVGSPLSLECTVEGTSNPNLYWYRQAAGRGLQLLFYSVGIGQISSEVPQNLSASRPQDRQFILSSKKLLLSDSGFYLCAWSVRGRDTEAFFGQGTRLTVV.

V is TRBV18 and J is TRBJ2-5; tentatively, D is TRBD2 (6 bases). The germline gives CDR1 KGHSH, CDR2 LQKENI. The CDR3 totals 17 residues. Between the trimmed V and J ends, which lost 4 bases and 5 bases, there was a span of 23 bases. The CDR3 nucleotides are TGTGCCAGCTCACTGAATAGGTTGGGCGGGACGACGGAGACCCAGTACTTC. Translating it yields CASSLNRLGGTTETQYF.

This clonotype has just a few counts. The chain has TRBV29-1 and TRBJ1-1, with D possibly TRBD1 on 5 matching bases. Trimming shortened V by 2 bases and J by 0 bases, and 7 bases separated the two germline ends. Germline-derived CDR1 and CDR2 are SQVTM and ANQGSEA. CDR3 length: 13 residues. The CDR3 DNA is TGCAGCGTTGAAACAGGTATGAACACTGAAGCTTTCTTT. Amino acid sequence: CSVETGMNTEAFF. Full variable domain (rest looked up from reference TRBV29-1 and TRBJ1-1): SAVISQKPSRDICQRGTSLTIQCQVDSQVTMMFWYRQQPGQSLTLIATANQGSEATYESGFVIDKFPISRPNLTFSTLTVSNMSPEDSSIYLCSVETGMNTEAFFGQGTRLTVV.

The chain combines TRBV12-5 with TRBJ2-6; unclear D gene. The CDR3 spans 19 residues. Trimming removed 2 bases from V and 2 bases from J, with 19 bases in between. Germline V gene sequence: CDR1 LGHNT, CDR2 FRNRAP. CDR3 nucleotide sequence: TGTGCTAGTGGTTTGATTTACCGGGCCTTCTTTCCTGGGGCCAACGTCCTGACTTTC. This encodes CASGLIYRAFFPGANVLTF.

CDR3 residues: CASSPVAIWQPVNTEAFF. In DNA, the CDR3 is TGTGCCAGCTCACCAGTAGCAATTTGGCAACCAGTGAACACTGAAGCTTTCTTT. V gene TRBV18 combines with J gene TRBJ1-1; D not certain. CDR1 and CDR2 (germline): KGHSH, LQKENI. The CDR3 is made up of 18 amino acids. V lost 2 bases and J lost 0, with 19 bases in between.

In this sample, this clonotype turned up many times. The rearrangement links TRBV6-6 to TRBJ1-1; TRBD1 matches at 7 bases. Germline CDR1 reads MNHNY; CDR2 reads SVGAGI (reference sequence). V shed 5 bases and J 12 bases; nucleotides not matched to a gene: 9. The CDR3 extends over 12 amino acids. CDR3 DNA: TGTGCCAGCAGTCCAACCGGGACAGTTACTTTCTTT. It is translated as CASSPTGTVTFF.

In its sample, this clonotype was seen a few times. The genes are TRBV6-2 or TRBV6-3 and TRBJ1-2, with a tentative D call TRBD1 (6 bases). The CDR3 runs to 14 residues. Looked up from germline, CDR1 is MNHEY and CDR2 is SVGEGT. The V end was cut by 6 bases, the J end by 3 bases, with 14 bases between. This CDR3 reads CASRASDRYYGYTF. The CDR3 nucleotides are TGTGCCAGCAGAGCATCGGACAGATACTATGGCTACACCTTC.

This clonotype has a count of ten or more. The rearrangement joins TRBV7-6 to TRBJ1-1; unclear D gene. The CDR3 covers 12 residues. Deletions cut 6 bases from V and 2 bases from J, with 7 bases between. In germline, CDR1 is SGHVS, CDR2 FNYEAQ. The CDR3 DNA reads TGTGCCAGCAGTACCGGTAACACTGAAGCTTTCTTT. Amino acid sequence: CASSTGNTEAFF.

This clonotype was seen a handful of times. The rearrangement joins TRBV18 to TRBJ2-1, with 12 bases that match TRBD2. V trimming: 0 bases; J trimming: 6 bases; junction bases outside the gene matches: 3. Germline V CDR1 and CDR2: KGHSH, LQKENI. This CDR3 spans 16 amino acids. CDR3 in amino acids: CASSPPGLAGSNEQFF. The CDR3 bases are TGTGCCAGCTCACCACCCGGACTAGCGGGGAGCAATGAGCAGTTCTTC.

This clonotype was seen at least ten times. The J gene is TRBJ1-4, the V gene TRBV20-1, with 7 nucleotides matching TRBD1. Germline V CDR1 and CDR2: DFQATT, SNEGSKA (reference sequence). This CDR3 is built from 13 residues. V gave up 6 bases and J gave up 4 bases; unmatched junction bases: 5. The chain's CDR3 is CSARDSFNEKLFF. CDR3 nucleotide sequence: TGCAGTGCCCGGGACAGTTTTAATGAAAAACTGTTTTTT.